The 28 T cell receptor beta chains below all came from one sample that was sequenced in a study of blood T cells in healthy people across ages. A second 7 to 11 cycle PCR used barcoded and J-beta primers. TCRdb passed the 5' RACE reads through MiXCR, listing each CDR3 protein once. The table records around 870,000 distinct CDR3 sequences, 25% to 30% of them present only once. Material: blood. The receptors shown here come from a woman older than 75 in good health.

This clonotype was detected only a few times. The rearrangement uses TRBV20-1 and TRBJ2-7, with no clear D. The germline V gene encodes CDR1 DFQATT and CDR2 SNEGSKA (reference sequence). The V end lost 5 bases, the J end lost 4 bases, and 12 bases lay between the germline ends. This CDR3 comprises 12 residues. For the CDR3, the DNA is TGCAGTGCTGACCTACGCCTTTACGAGCAGTACTTC. Amino acids: CSADLRLYEQYF.

The chain carries TRBV5-4 and TRBJ2-7, with a tentative D call TRBD2 (6 bases). V lost 0 bases and J 3 bases, leaving 16 bases between the germline ends. Germline V gives CDR1 SGHNT, CDR2 YYREEE (reference sequence). The CDR3 is 16 amino acids. CDR3 amino acids: CASSLGTPGRNYEQYF. The CDR3, as DNA: TGTGCCAGCAGCTTGGGGACACCGGGGAGGAACTACGAGCAGTACTTC.

V is TRBV5-1 and J is TRBJ2-7, with D possibly being TRBD1 (7 bases). There are 16 residues in the CDR3. CDR1 and CDR2 (germline): SGHRS, YFSETQ. Trimming removed 4 bases from V and 2 bases from J, with 19 bases in between. The CDR3: CASSLTLEGAAYEQYF. The CDR3 DNA sequence: TGCGCCAGCAGCCTGACGTTGGAGGGGGCCGCCTACGAGCAGTACTTC.

This clonotype was observed at least ten times. The V and J genes are TRBV24-1 and TRBJ2-5, with D perhaps TRBD1 or TRBD2 (5 bases each). The CDR3 has 15 amino acids. Trimming removed 3 bases from V and 2 bases from J, with 12 bases in between. CDR1 is KGHDR and CDR2 is SFDVKD in the germline V gene. CDR3 coding DNA: TGTGCCACCAGTGATCTTCAGAGGGGACAAGAGACCCAGTACTTC. The encoded protein is CATSDLQRGQETQYF.

As regards this clonotype: One base away lies a much larger clone, so this may be a sequencing read error. This chain uses TRBV7-8 with TRBJ2-7; possible D gene TRBD2, 6 bases. The CDR3 covers 14 residues. Trimming shortened V by 6 bases and J by 1 base, and 13 bases separated the two germline ends. Germline values: CDR1 SGHVS, CDR2 FQNEAQ. The CDR3 DNA is TGTGCCAGCAGGCGGGATCCGGGGTCCTACGAGCAGTACTTC. Protein product: CASRRDPGSYEQYF.

This clonotype has ten or more counts. The chain carries TRBV11-3 and TRBJ2-5, with 7 positions matching TRBD2. V shed 5 bases and J 2 bases; nucleotides not matched to a gene: 5. This CDR3 is 14 amino acids long. Per germline, CDR1 SGHNT and CDR2 YENEEA. CDR3 coding DNA: TGTGCCAGCAGCCACGGGACTATTCAAGAGACCCAGTACTTC. This encodes CASSHGTIQETQYF.

The rearrangement joins TRBV3-1 to TRBJ2-4; D not resolved. Germline V gene lookup returns CDR1 LGHDT and CDR2 YNNKEL (reference sequence). Deletions cut 4 bases from V and 0 bases from J, with 13 bases between. This CDR3 is built from 16 residues. The CDR3 nucleotides read TGTGCCAGCAGCCCCCAGCGTGAATTAGCCAAAAACATTCAGTACTTC. It encodes CASSPQRELAKNIQYF.

The chain employs TRBV3-1 and TRBJ2-7, with 10 bases matching TRBD2. J gave up 3 bases and V 3 bases, and 8 bases lay outside the gene matches. The germline gives CDR1 LGHDT, CDR2 YNNKEL (reference sequence). The CDR3 extends over 16 amino acids. The CDR3 region is CASSQAQRGGGYEQYF. In DNA form, the CDR3 reads TGTGCCAGCAGCCAGGCCCAGCGGGGGGGGGGCTACGAGCAGTACTTC.

This clonotype was seen repeatedly, ten times or more. The rearrangement uses TRBV9 and TRBJ2-6, with 7 bases that match TRBD1. This CDR3 comprises 17 residues. The V gene's germline CDR1 is SGDLS and CDR2 YYNGEE. V shed 3 bases, J shed 3 bases, and the junction held 9 bases outside the gene matches. In DNA, the CDR3 is TGTGCCAGCAGCGCAACGGGACAGAGCCTTGGGGCCAACGTCCTGACTTTC. It codes for CASSATGQSLGANVLTF.

This clonotype was seen many times. The genes are TRBV27 and TRBJ1-2; D is undetermined. The ends were cut back, 4 bases at V and 4 bases at J, with 16 bases in the middle. This CDR3 is 15 amino acids long. Per the germline V gene, CDR1 is MNHEY and CDR2 is SMNVEV (reference sequence). Here the CDR3 DNA reads TGTGCCAGCAGTTCCCCGGAATCAGGAACCTATGGCTACACCTTC. Translation: CASSSPESGTYGYTF.

This clonotype was counted a single time. V gene TRBV5-1 combines with J gene TRBJ2-5; D is ambiguous. V was cut by 3 bases and J by 3 bases, with 9 bases left in between. Looked up from germline, CDR1 is SGHRS and CDR2 is YFSETQ. The CDR3 contains 13 residues. The CDR3 DNA reads as TGCGCCAGCAGCTCATGGACGGAAGAGACCCAGTACTTC. Translating gives CASSSWTEETQYF.

The chain couples TRBV20-1 to TRBJ2-5; D remains ambiguous. V lost 4 bases to trimming and J lost 0 bases, with 9 bases between them. Germline assignment: CDR1 DFQATT and CDR2 SNEGSKA (reference sequence). The CDR3 is 13 amino acids. CDR3 nucleotide sequence: TGCAGTGCTAAGGGCACTTACCAAGAGACCCAGTACTTC. Its protein product is CSAKGTYQETQYF.

Comment on this clonotype: Possible read error: a much larger clone is one base away. The rearrangement uses TRBV10-3 and TRBJ2-7, with a weak D call TRBD1 (6 bases). The CDR3 contains 14 residues. Trimming left V 10 bases short and J 5 bases short, with 21 bases between. Germline loops: CDR1 ENHRY, CDR2 SYGVKD. CDR3 loop: CATSATGRFNEQYF. The CDR3 nucleotides read TGTGCCACCTCAGCCACAGGGAGATTCAACGAGCAGTACTTC.

This clonotype was detected ten times or more. This rearrangement joins TRBV14 to TRBJ2-6; maybe TRBD2 (6 bases). The CDR3 consists of 16 residues. The V end lost 7 bases, the J end lost 0 bases, and 13 bases lay between the germline ends. The germline V gene encodes CDR1 SGHDN and CDR2 FVKESK. CDR3 DNA: TGTGCCAGCAACGCGGGATGGTCCTCTGGGGCCAACGTCCTGACTTTC. Translated: CASNAGWSSGANVLTF.

This clonotype was seen ten or more times. The genes are TRBV7-2 and TRBJ2-1, with TRBD2 identical over 9 bases. Germline V gives CDR1 SGHTA, CDR2 FQGNSA. This CDR3 region has 17 residues. V lost 3 bases and J lost 4; bases outside the gene matches: 10. CDR3 loop: CASSLTPRGGTYNEQFF. Written as DNA, the CDR3 is TGTGCCAGCAGCTTGACCCCGCGGGGGGGAACGTACAATGAGCAGTTCTTC.

V gene TRBV10-1 combines with J gene TRBJ2-3; 8 bases line up with TRBD2. Germline CDR1 is WNHNN and CDR2 is SYGVQD (reference sequence). The V gene end was trimmed by 4 bases and the J gene end by 6 bases; junction bases not matched to a gene: 0. The CDR3 is 12 residues long. CDR3 sequence (DNA): TGCGCCAGCAGTGCTAGCGGGGATACGCAGTATTTT. It encodes CASSASGDTQYF.

This clonotype has a count of ten or more. The J gene is TRBJ1-2, the V gene TRBV20-1, with a weak D call TRBD1 (6 bases). This CDR3 is built from 13 residues. Trimming stripped 5 bases from V and 2 bases from J, with 12 bases between. The germline gives CDR1 DFQATT, CDR2 SNEGSKA (reference sequence). The CDR3 nucleotides are TGCAGTGCTCAACTACAGGGAAACTATGGCTACACCTTC. Its translation is CSAQLQGNYGYTF.

The V and J genes are TRBV12-3 or TRBV12-4 and TRBJ2-7; TRBD1 is a possible D gene (5 bases). The germline V and J ends were trimmed by 4 bases and 5 bases, with 9 bases remaining between them. There are 12 residues in the CDR3. This CDR3 is CASSSRGDEQYF. The DNA of the CDR3 is TGTGCCAGCAGTTCTAGGGGTGACGAGCAGTACTTC.

This clonotype was seen more than once but under ten times. CDR3 sequence reads: CASSYSLGNTIYF. The DNA for the CDR3 is TGTGCCAGCAGTTACTCGCTGGGGAACACCATATATTTT. V usage is TRBV6-5 and J usage is TRBJ1-3; D gene unclear. In germline, CDR1 is MNHEY, CDR2 SVGAGI. V lost 0 bases to trimming and J lost 7 bases, with 7 bases between them. The CDR3 is 13 residues long.

This clonotype was observed many times. The chain uses TRBV12-3 or TRBV12-4 and TRBJ1-4; D gene unclear. The ends were cut back, 7 bases at V and 7 bases at J, with 10 bases in the middle. CDR3 length: 12 residues. Here the CDR3 reads CASTSLGEKLFF. CDR3 in DNA: TGTGCCAGCACCTCCCTGGGTGAAAAACTGTTTTTT.

This rearrangement joins TRBV20-1 to TRBJ2-5; no firm D call. Deletions cut 6 bases from V and 1 base from J, with 15 bases between. This CDR3 is 14 amino acids long. Germline CDR1 and CDR2: DFQATT and SNEGSKA (reference sequence). CDR3 DNA: TGCAGTGCCCACCTGGGTCAGTTCCAAGAGACCCAGTACTTC. It codes for CSAHLGQFQETQYF.

To note about this clonotype: A much larger clone lies a single base off, so this may be a read error. The chain links TRBV20-1 to TRBJ2-7, with D tentatively TRBD2 (6 bases). Germline CDR1 reads DFQATT; CDR2 reads SNEGSKA (reference sequence). This CDR3 spans 13 amino acids. The CDR3 DNA follows: TGCATTGCTAGAGATTCGGGGGACTACGAGCAGTACTTC. Amino acids: CIARDSGDYEQYF.

The table lists this clonotype with a few counts. A single base separates this from a much larger clone, so it may be a read error. CDR3 region: CASRTYGGSNTKAFF. CDR3 in DNA: TGTGCCAGCAGAACCTACGGGGGCTCGAACACTAAAGCTTTCTTT. The chain links TRBV21-1 to TRBJ1-1; TRBD1 reflects the table's D call only, with no check against the DNA. TRBV21-1 is noted as a pseudogene. The CDR3 extends over 15 amino acids.

In regard to this clonotype: The junction and the germline gene differ at one end; a read error may be behind it. The chain is built from TRBV7-6 and TRBJ2-5; weak D call: TRBD1 (5 bases). Germline V gene lookup returns CDR1 SGHVS and CDR2 FNYEAQ. The CDR3 has 15 residues. The CDR3 region has the DNA TGTGCCAGCAACTTAGGACAAATTCTCCAAGAGACCCAGTACTTC. Amino acids: CASNLGQILQETQYF.

V is TRBV6-2 or TRBV6-3 and J is TRBJ2-5; a weak D match, TRBD1 (6 bases). The CDR3 contains 15 residues. Germline-derived CDR1 and CDR2 are MNHEY and SVGEGT. V lost 5 bases, J lost 5 bases, and 18 bases lay in between. The CDR3 bases are TGTGCCAGCAGTGCCGGGGATTGGGGGCTGGAGACCCAGTACTTC. It codes for CASSAGDWGLETQYF.

This clonotype was observed a single time. The chain recombines TRBV5-1 with TRBJ2-7; D possibly corresponds to TRBD1 (5 bases). Germline CDR1 SGHRS, CDR2 YFSETQ. This CDR3 region has 14 residues. Trimming shortened V by 1 base and J by 3 bases, and 11 bases separated the two germline ends. The CDR3 coding sequence is TGCGCCAGCAGCTTGAGTCGGCAGGGCTACGAGCAGTACTTC. Protein sequence: CASSLSRQGYEQYF.

In its sample, this clonotype was seen once. The V call is TRBV7-2, the J call TRBJ2-2, with TRBD1 matching 8 bases. This CDR3 has 15 amino acids. CDR1 is SGHTA and CDR2 is FQGNSA in the germline V gene. The V and J ends lost 5 bases and 5 bases, in that order; junction bases with no gene match: 7. For the CDR3, the DNA is TGTGCCAGCAGCCCTCGGACAGGGCCTACCGGGGAGCTGTTTTTT. Amino acid sequence: CASSPRTGPTGELFF.

This clonotype was found many times. V is TRBV9 and J is TRBJ2-5; TRBD1 agrees at 12 bases. The CDR3 is 16 amino acids. Trimming removed 0 bases from V and 5 bases from J; junction bases left unmatched: 5. Germline V lookup: CDR1 SGDLS, CDR2 YYNGEE. CDR3 DNA sequence: TGTGCCAGCAGCGTAGGGGACAGGGGGCTGTGGGAGACCCAGTACTTC. Translating gives CASSVGDRGLWETQYF.